The clone carrying this TCR beta chain was detected ten times or more. Its antigen is unknown. This specimen comes from a study of T-cell reconstitution after alpha-beta-depleted transplantation in children. Overall study results and limits: After transplant, at about two months, alpha-beta T cells were reportedly derived from several hundred expanded graft clones. Fresh T-cell production supplied most of the T-cell counts and diversity seen one year after transplant.

V lost 6 bases and J lost 5; bases outside the gene matches: 13. Germline CDR1 is MNHEY and CDR2 is SVGEGT. The CDR3 spans 16 residues. Unique molecular identifiers were built into the TCRbeta library. TCRdb re-called the PCR reads through MiXCR, storing one row per CDR3 protein. This repertoire shows around 600,000 distinct CDR3 sequences, roughly 24% found once; its top ten account for 13% to 15%. The source was PBMCs, mostly from graft donor cells, collected 360 days after TCRalphabeta/CD19-depleted stem cell transplant. This clonotype originated in a boy less than two years old who had a stem cell transplant for acute myeloid leukemia, so the T cells may come from the graft donor. The chain carries TRBV6-2 or TRBV6-3 and TRBJ2-3, with TRBD2 identical over 8 bases. The CDR3 DNA sequence: TGTGCCAGCAGCCGTCTGGCGGGGGGACCCCTAGATACGCAGTATTTT. It codes for CASSRLAGGPLDTQYF.